A selection of T cell receptor beta chains follows, all from one sample in a study of blood T cells in healthy people across ages. TCRdb passed the 5' RACE reads through MiXCR, listing each CDR3 protein once. Of roughly 1.5 million distinct CDR3 sequences in the sample, roughly two fifths were seen once. Sequences were obtained from blood. These receptors all stem from a woman aged 18 to 35 in good health. The CDR3 runs from the conserved cysteine through the conserved F or W. The D gene is left open where the match is weak. Clone size, where shown, is once, few, many, or a class for clones that have expanded.

V gene	J gene	CDR3 length	clone size	D gene	CDR3 protein	CDR3 DNA
TRBV20-1	TRBJ1-2	13	.	.	CSARSLGSYGYTF	TGCAGTGCTAGATCTCTGGGAAGCTATGGCTACACCTTC
TRBV4-2	TRBJ1-4	15	.	.	CASSQEPGRGEKLFF	TGTGCCAGCAGCCAAGAACCGGGTCGCGGCGAAAAACTGTTTTTT
TRBV4-3	TRBJ2-1	18	.	TRBD2	CASSQDSPGGAGGVEQFF	TGCGCCAGCAGCCAAGATTCCCCAGGGGGAGCGGGAGGTGTGGAGCAGTTCTTC
TRBV20-1	TRBJ2-5	12	few	.	CSAVLQTLEQYF	TGCAGTGCGGTATTACAGACCCTTGAGCAGTACTTC
TRBV24-1	TRBJ2-5	14	.	TRBD1	CATSDPDRATTQYF	TGTGCCACCAGTGACCCGGACAGGGCTACGACCCAGTACTTC
TRBV10-3	TRBJ2-3	17	.	TRBD2	CAISESGGGVYTDTQYF	TGTGCCATCAGTGAGTCAGGCGGGGGGGTCTACACAGATACGCAGTATTTT
TRBV20-1	TRBJ2-2	13	few	TRBD1	CSAETGITGELFF	TGCAGTGCCGAGACAGGGATCACCGGGGAGCTGTTTTTT
TRBV29-1	TRBJ1-2	16	few	TRBD1	CSALGTGNKGDYGYTF	TGCAGCGCCCTTGGGACAGGCAACAAAGGGGATTATGGCTACACCTTC
TRBV7-9	TRBJ1-6	15	.	.	CASSLWWGDNSPLHF	TGTGCCAGCAGCTTATGGTGGGGCGATAATTCACCCCTCCACTTT
TRBV7-2	TRBJ1-5	16	.	.	CASSLVSEGSNQPQHF	TGTGCCAGCAGCTTAGTTTCAGAAGGGAGCAATCAGCCCCAGCATTTT
TRBV5-5	TRBJ1-1	14	.	.	CASSLLHKNTEAFF	TGTGCCAGCAGCTTACTACACAAGAACACTGAAGCTTTCTTT
TRBV6-6	TRBJ1-5	15	.	.	CASSQTEYSNQPQHF	TGTGCCAGCAGTCAAACAGAATATAGCAATCAGCCCCAGCATTTT
TRBV7-9	TRBJ2-5	15	.	.	CASSLVRPGAETQYF	TGTGCCAGCAGCTTAGTTAGGCCCGGGGCAGAGACCCAGTACTTC
TRBV7-2	TRBJ1-2	14	many	.	CASSLARTDYGYTF	TGTGCCAGCAGCTTAGCGAGGACAGACTATGGCTACACCTTC
TRBV7-2	TRBJ1-1	15	.	.	CASSLGRGRNTEAFF	TGTGCCAGCAGCTTAGGGCGGGGGCGGAACACTGAAGCTTTCTTT
TRBV15	TRBJ2-7	15	few	.	CATSRAGLTPYEQYF	TGTGCCACCAGCAGAGCGGGACTTACCCCTTACGAGCAGTACTTC
TRBV7-2	TRBJ2-5	14	.	.	CASSPSGMGETQYF	TGTGCCAGCAGCCCATCCGGGATGGGAGAGACCCAGTACTTC
TRBV12-3/TRBV12-4	TRBJ2-5	14	.	.	CASSGPGRQETQYF	TGTGCCAGCAGTGGGCCGGGACGGCAAGAGACCCAGTACTTC
TRBV11-2	TRBJ2-3	14	.	TRBD1	CASSRTGGLDTQYF	TGTGCCAGCAGCCGGACAGGGGGCTTAGATACGCAGTATTTT
TRBV5-1	TRBJ2-3	13	many	.	CASSLAVTDTQYF	TGTGCCAGCAGCTTAGCCGTTACAGATACGCAGTATTTT